The rows below give T cell receptor beta chains drawn from one sample of a study of blood T cell repertoires in COVID-19. Assay used: immunoSEQ multiplex PCR; TCRdb lists only in-frame clones, some missing. Here the sample spans some 73,000 clones, 86% being singletons. The sequenced sample was peripheral blood. Source of these receptors: a man older than 75 with COVID-19, enrolled during active disease. CDR3s include the opening cysteine and the closing phenylalanine or tryptophan. The order of the fields is V gene, D gene, J gene, clone size, CDR3 DNA, CDR3 protein. The D gene is left open where the match is weak. Size values are once, few and many counts, or a class for expanded clones, and some rows have none.

v_gene: TRBV3-1/TRBV3-2; d_gene: TRBD1; j_gene: TRBJ1-6; abundance: NA; CDR3nt: TGTGCCAGCAGCCAAGTATCGACAGGGAATTCACCCCTCCACTTT; CDR3aa: CASSQVSTGNSPLHF
v_gene: TRBV6-1; d_gene: NA; j_gene: TRBJ2-7; abundance: NA; CDR3nt: TGTGCCAGCAGAAACCCGCAGGGCTACGAGCAGTACTTC; CDR3aa: CASRNPQGYEQYF
v_gene: TRBV14; d_gene: TRBD1; j_gene: TRBJ2-3; abundance: NA; CDR3nt: TGTGCCAGCAGCCTAAGTAGGGACAGGGCTGAGTTAGGCACAGATACGCAGTATTTT; CDR3aa: CASSLSRDRAELGTDTQYF
v_gene: TRBV19; d_gene: NA; j_gene: TRBJ2-2; abundance: NA; CDR3nt: TGTGCCAGTAGTATGGTTCGAGGGAACACCGGGGAGCTGTTTTTT; CDR3aa: CASSMVRGNTGELFF
v_gene: TRBV15; d_gene: TRBD2; j_gene: TRBJ2-2; abundance: NA; CDR3nt: TGTGCCACCAGCAAGGCCCCAGGGAGGGAGGGCACCGGGGAGCTGTTTTTT; CDR3aa: CATSKAPGREGTGELFF
v_gene: TRBV7-9; d_gene: NA; j_gene: TRBJ2-6; abundance: NA; CDR3nt: TGTGCCAGCAGCTTCAGGGCCTCTGGGGCCAACGTCCTGACTTTC; CDR3aa: CASSFRASGANVLTF
v_gene: TRBV4-2; d_gene: NA; j_gene: TRBJ1-1; abundance: NA; CDR3nt: TGTGCCAGCAGCCAAGGGAGATTAGAAGCTTTCTTT; CDR3aa: CASSQGRLEAFF
v_gene: TRBV5-1; d_gene: NA; j_gene: TRBJ2-7; abundance: NA; CDR3nt: TGCGCCAGCAGCTTGCTGGGGCAGGACTCCTACGAGCAGTACTTC; CDR3aa: CASSLLGQDSYEQYF
v_gene: TRBV19; d_gene: NA; j_gene: TRBJ2-1; abundance: NA; CDR3nt: TGTGCCAGTAGTAAGCACAATGAGCAGTTCTTC; CDR3aa: CASSKHNEQFF
v_gene: TRBV19; d_gene: TRBD1; j_gene: TRBJ2-1; abundance: few; CDR3nt: TGTGCCAGTAGTATAGAACCAAGGGGGCGGGCTGAGCAGTTCTTC; CDR3aa: CASSIEPRGRAEQFF
v_gene: TRBV5-1; d_gene: NA; j_gene: TRBJ1-6; abundance: NA; CDR3nt: TGCGCCAGCAGCTTGATGGCCCGTTCACCCCTCCACTTT; CDR3aa: CASSLMARSPLHF
v_gene: TRBV19; d_gene: TRBD1; j_gene: TRBJ1-2; abundance: NA; CDR3nt: TGTGCCACGCGCGCAGCGGGGACAGGGGGGATCTATGGCTACACCTTC; CDR3aa: CATRAAGTGGIYGYTF
v_gene: TRBV7-7; d_gene: NA; j_gene: TRBJ1-3; abundance: NA; CDR3nt: TGTGCCAGCAGCCCCAGGACTGAAAGTTTACGAAACACCATATATTTT; CDR3aa: CASSPRTESLRNTIYF
v_gene: TRBV5-1; d_gene: TRBD1; j_gene: TRBJ2-3; abundance: NA; CDR3nt: TGCGCCAGCAGCCGCGACGGACAGGGGAGCACAGATACGCAGTATTTT; CDR3aa: CASSRDGQGSTDTQYF
v_gene: TRBV2; d_gene: TRBD1; j_gene: TRBJ2-2; abundance: NA; CDR3nt: TGTGCCAGCAGTGGGGACAGGAACACCGGGGAGCTGTTTTTT; CDR3aa: CASSGDRNTGELFF
v_gene: TRBV2; d_gene: NA; j_gene: TRBJ1-5; abundance: NA; CDR3nt: TGTGCCAGCACCCTAGGCGCGGGACAGCCCCAGCATTTT; CDR3aa: CASTLGAGQPQHF
v_gene: TRBV5-5; d_gene: NA; j_gene: TRBJ1-2; abundance: NA; CDR3nt: TGTGCCAGCAGCTGGGCGGGGAACTTGTATGATGGCTACACCTTC; CDR3aa: CASSWAGNLYDGYTF
v_gene: TRBV5-4; d_gene: TRBD1; j_gene: TRBJ2-1; abundance: NA; CDR3nt: TGTGCCAGCAGCCTTCCCCCAGGGACAGGGGGGAATGAGCAGTTCTTC; CDR3aa: CASSLPPGTGGNEQFF
v_gene: TRBV6-5; d_gene: TRBD1; j_gene: TRBJ2-5; abundance: NA; CDR3nt: TGTGCCAGCACCCGAGCAGGGGGCGCCGAGACCCAGTACTTC; CDR3aa: CASTRAGGAETQYF
v_gene: TRBV5-4; d_gene: TRBD2; j_gene: TRBJ2-3; abundance: NA; CDR3nt: TGTGCCAGCAGCTCGGGGGGGCGGTCTAGCACAGATACGCAGTATTTT; CDR3aa: CASSSGGRSSTDTQYF
v_gene: TRBV11-3; d_gene: NA; j_gene: TRBJ1-2; abundance: NA; CDR3nt: TGTGCCAGCAGCTTTCAAGGAGGGTACTATGGCTACACCTTC; CDR3aa: CASSFQGGYYGYTF
v_gene: TRBV25-1; d_gene: NA; j_gene: TRBJ1-1; abundance: NA; CDR3nt: TGTGCCAGCAGCCGCGGCGTGGAGGGGACTGAAGCTTTCTTT; CDR3aa: CASSRGVEGTEAFF
v_gene: TRBV6-2/TRBV6-3; d_gene: NA; j_gene: TRBJ2-1; abundance: NA; CDR3nt: TGTGCCAGCAGCCCGGGGCGTAGTGAGCAGTTCTTC; CDR3aa: CASSPGRSEQFF
v_gene: TRBV7-2; d_gene: TRBD2; j_gene: TRBJ2-1; abundance: NA; CDR3nt: TGTGCCAGCACCCTAAAACAGCGGGGGTCTAGCTCCTACAATGAGCAGTTCTTC; CDR3aa: CASTLKQRGSSSYNEQFF
v_gene: TRBV7-2; d_gene: TRBD2; j_gene: TRBJ2-1; abundance: NA; CDR3nt: TGTGCCAGCAGCTTCGGGGGGGCCCACAATGAGCAGTTCTTC; CDR3aa: CASSFGGAHNEQFF
v_gene: TRBV27; d_gene: NA; j_gene: TRBJ2-2; abundance: NA; CDR3nt: TGTGCCAGCAGTTCCGTCCACAGGGTAACGAACACCGGGGAGCTGTTTTTT; CDR3aa: CASSSVHRVTNTGELFF
v_gene: TRBV6-5; d_gene: TRBD1; j_gene: TRBJ1-5; abundance: NA; CDR3nt: TGTGCCAGCAGTCCCACAGGGGGCGTACAGCCCCAGCATTTT; CDR3aa: CASSPTGGVQPQHF
v_gene: TRBV11-1; d_gene: NA; j_gene: TRBJ1-1; abundance: NA; CDR3nt: TGTGCCAGCAGTCTAGCGCGGGGGCAGACTGAAGCTTTCTTT; CDR3aa: CASSLARGQTEAFF
v_gene: TRBV7-8; d_gene: TRBD2; j_gene: TRBJ2-1; abundance: NA; CDR3nt: TGTGCCAGCAGTCTTAGGGTAGCGGCGGGGGGCCTGAATGAGCAGTTCTTC; CDR3aa: CASSLRVAAGGLNEQFF
v_gene: TRBV9; d_gene: TRBD1; j_gene: TRBJ2-5; abundance: NA; CDR3nt: TGTGCCAGCAGCGAGTCCCTCAACTCCGACAGGGGGCCTAGGGAGACCCAGTACTTC; CDR3aa: CASSESLNSDRGPRETQYF
v_gene: TRBV25-1; d_gene: NA; j_gene: TRBJ1-1; abundance: once; CDR3nt: TGTGCCAGCAGTGCCTCCATGGCGGGCACTGAAGCTTTCTTT; CDR3aa: CASSASMAGTEAFF
v_gene: TRBV5-6; d_gene: NA; j_gene: TRBJ1-1; abundance: NA; CDR3nt: TGTGCCAGCAGCTGGCGGGGGGACACTGAAGCTTTCTTT; CDR3aa: CASSWRGDTEAFF
v_gene: TRBV5-5; d_gene: TRBD1; j_gene: TRBJ1-2; abundance: few; CDR3nt: TGTGCCAGCAGCACCGCAGGGGGCGCAGATGGCTACACCTTC; CDR3aa: CASSTAGGADGYTF